These 15 T cell receptor beta chains came from one sample sequenced in a study of beta chain features in type 1 diabetes. Findings and limits, study-wide: Within each of all four CD4+ subsets, Type 1 diabetes patients had TCRB CDR3s that were moderately but significantly shorter.

The antigens for these receptors are not known. Expressed TCRB transcripts were sequenced, since all the RNA that had been isolated was reverse transcribed. The method was immunoSEQ multiplex PCR; TCRdb's version includes in-frame clones alone and lacks a portion of them. There are a few hundred thousand clones in the sample; roughly 12% occur only once, and around 0.0099% lies in the top ten. The sequenced sample was naive CD4+ T cells from blood. The receptors stem from a woman under 30 with type 1 diabetes.

A few counts support this clone. The rearrangement uses TRBV19 and TRBJ1-5; no firm D call. Germline values: CDR1 LNHDA, CDR2 SQIVND (reference sequence). V was cut by 3 bases and J by 2 bases, with 14 bases left in between. The CDR3 is 16 amino acids. Here the CDR3 reads CASSIGSTPGNQPQHF. For the CDR3, the DNA is TGTGCCAGTAGTATCGGGAGCACTCCTGGCAATCAGCCCCAGCATTTT.

This clone was seen only a few times. The chain combines TRBV25-1 with TRBJ1-6; D is unclear. The CDR3 runs to 15 residues. V lost 5 bases, J lost 13 bases, and 21 bases lay in between. Germline values: CDR1 MGHDK, CDR2 SYGVNS. The CDR3 region has the DNA TGTGCCAGCAGTCCCTACGGTGGGAGGGAAGGGCCCCTCCACTTT. This gives the protein CASSPYGGREGPLHF.

This chain uses TRBV14 with TRBJ1-2, with a possible D match to TRBD1 (5 bases). The germline CDR1 and CDR2 sequences are SGHDN and FVKESK. The CDR3 runs to 15 residues. Trimming stripped 7 bases from V and 5 bases from J, with 20 bases between. The CDR3 nucleotides are TGTGCCAGCACCAGCGGGACCTCTGGAAATTATGGCTACACCTTC. Translating gives CASTSGTSGNYGYTF.

This clone has a handful of counts. The chain couples TRBV6-6 to TRBJ1-5; D is uncertain. Looked up from germline, CDR1 is MNHNY and CDR2 is SVGAGI (reference sequence). V lost 5 bases and J 4 bases, leaving 12 bases between the germline ends. There are 14 residues in the CDR3. The CDR3 loop reads CASSPLTRNQPQHF. CDR3 in DNA: TGTGCCAGCAGTCCCCTGACGAGGAATCAGCCCCAGCATTTT.

This clone was found a few times. The CDR3 DNA sequence: TGTGCCAGCTCACCTTTGGCGGGAGCGGAGGACGAGCAGTACTTC. It specifies CASSPLAGAEDEQYF. The chain is built from TRBV18 and TRBJ2-7; 7 positions match TRBD2. J was trimmed by 5 bases and V by 3 bases; bases with no gene match: 10. The length of the CDR3 is 15 residues. In germline, CDR1 is KGHSH, CDR2 LQKENI. Based on the CDR3 plus reference TRBV18 and TRBJ2-7, the full variable domain is NAGVMQNPRHLVRRRGQEARLRCSPMKGHSHVYWYRQLPEEGLKFMVYLQKENIIDESGMPKERFSAEFPKEGPSILRIQQVVRGDSAAYFCASSPLAGAEDEQYFGPGTRLTVT.

This chain uses TRBV9 with TRBJ2-1; 8 bases are shared with TRBD1. V was clipped by 3 bases and J by 5 bases; unmatched bases: 7. CDR3 length equals 15 residues. Germline lookup yields CDR1 SGDLS and CDR2 YYNGEE. CDR3 protein: CASSGGQGGDNEQFF. Here the CDR3 DNA reads TGTGCCAGCAGCGGCGGACAGGGTGGAGACAATGAGCAGTTCTTC.

This clone was seen more than once but under ten times. The V gene is TRBV9, the J gene TRBJ2-7, with TRBD1 as a possible D gene (6 bases). This CDR3 is built from 14 residues. Germline values: CDR1 SGDLS, CDR2 YYNGEE. V was clipped by 0 bases and J by 3 bases, with 10 bases between them. The CDR3 DNA reads TGTGCCAGCAGCGTAGAAGGACAGAACTACGAGCAGTACTTC. Translation gives CASSVEGQNYEQYF.

V usage is TRBV30 and J usage is TRBJ1-5; 9 bases are a match to TRBD1. Looked up from germline, CDR1 is GTSNPN and CDR2 is SVGIG (reference sequence). The CDR3 loop spans 14 amino acids. The V gene end was trimmed by 1 base and the J gene end by 6 bases; junction bases not matched to a gene: 4. CDR3 sequence reads: CAWSADRGTQPQHF. The CDR3 nucleotides are TGTGCCTGGAGTGCCGACAGGGGGACTCAGCCCCAGCATTTT.

This clone turned up a few times. The J gene is TRBJ1-1, the V gene TRBV7-2; perhaps TRBD1 as D (6 bases). In germline, CDR1 is SGHTA, CDR2 FQGNSA. V was clipped by 5 bases and J by 2 bases, with 18 bases between them. The CDR3 totals 16 residues. The CDR3 loop is CASSLYPGHPNTEAFF. The CDR3 nucleotides read TGTGCCAGCAGCCTGTATCCGGGACACCCAAACACTGAAGCTTTCTTT.

In this sample, this clone turned up a few times. The CDR3 spells CSVAGQVEETQYF. The CDR3 DNA is TGCAGCGTGGCGGGACAGGTAGAAGAGACCCAGTACTTC. The chain links TRBV29-1 to TRBJ2-5; 8 bases fit TRBD1. V gave up 6 bases and J gave up 3 bases; unmatched junction bases: 6. Looked up from germline, CDR1 is SQVTM and CDR2 is ANQGSEA. The CDR3 sequence is 13 residues long.

This CDR3 reads CASSPGQGREAFF. CDR3 sequence (DNA): TGTGCCAGCTCACCCGGACAAGGCCGTGAAGCTTTCTTT. The chain combines TRBV18 with TRBJ1-1; weak D call: TRBD1 (5 bases). The CDR3 has 13 amino acids. From germline, CDR1 is KGHSH and CDR2 LQKENI. The V gene lost 3 bases and the J gene lost 7 bases, with 12 bases spanning the gap.

The rearrangement joins TRBV7-9 to TRBJ2-2; 8 bases map to TRBD1. The germline gives CDR1 SEHNR, CDR2 FQNEAQ (reference sequence). The CDR3 totals 15 residues. V was pared by 4 bases and J by 3 bases, with 4 bases of the junction left unmatched. The CDR3: CASSYQTGDTGELFF. In DNA, the CDR3 is TGTGCCAGCAGCTACCAGACAGGGGACACCGGGGAGCTGTTTTTT.

This clone occurred a few times. The chain is built from TRBV10-3 and TRBJ2-3; 7 bases match TRBD1. The CDR3 contains 16 residues. From germline, CDR1 is ENHRY and CDR2 SYGVKD. V shed 5 bases, J shed 0 bases, and the junction held 8 bases outside the gene matches. CDR3 nucleotide sequence: TGTGCCATCAGTTCGTATGGACAGGCAAGCACAGATACGCAGTATTTT. This codes for CAISSYGQASTDTQYF.

With respect to this clone: At one end the junction does not follow the germline gene, possibly because of a read error. This chain uses TRBV7-7 with TRBJ2-5, with 7 bases fitting TRBD2. The CDR3 loop spans 12 amino acids. Per the germline V gene, CDR1 is SSHAT and CDR2 is FNYEAQ (reference sequence). The CDR3 region is CASSFGGETQYF. CDR3 nucleotides: TGTGCTAGCAGCTTCGGGGGGGAGACCCAGTACTTC.

The CDR3 DNA follows: TGTGCCAGCAGCCCACGGACAGCCGAGCAGTACTTC. Translation gives CASSPRTAEQYF. The V gene is TRBV14, the J gene TRBJ2-7; tentative D call: TRBD1 (6 bases). Looked up from germline, CDR1 is SGHDN and CDR2 is FVKESK. The V end was cut by 4 bases, the J end by 6 bases, with 10 bases between. CDR3 length equals 12 residues.